These 17 T cell receptor beta chains were all obtained from the same sample, sequenced in a study of Tregs in tolerant kidney transplant recipients (dated 2019 in TCRdb). The method behind the library was the immunoSEQ multiplex PCR assay. This is the immuneACCESS table as TCRdb keeps it, with only in-frame sequences that have V and J called. A part of the clones is gone; compared with another copy, unresolved V genes explain less than half, and the rest is unexplained. The table kept for this sample lists 9,900 or so clones. The biggest ten clones account for more than 25% of the sample. Transplants used related donors with nonmyeloablative bone marrow transplantation; mixed chimerism was transient in the human trials. Sequenced material: CD8+ T cells from blood (PBMCs), taken 24 months after the transplant. Source of these receptors: a human patient who received a combined kidney and bone marrow transplant. Following transplantation, T cells from the graft donor may be among those present.

CDR3 DNA (partial): TGTGCCAGCAGCTTAGGGGGGGGTAGCTCCTACGAG. This translates into CASSLGGGSSYE. From start to end, the CDR3 is CASSLGGGSSYEQYF. The V gene is TRBV11-2, the J gene TRBJ2-7, with 7 bases that match TRBD2. The observed sequence ends 3 residues before the CDR3 terminus, with the missing tail filled in from the germline J gene. The CDR3 consists of 15 residues. The junction had 3 bases not matched to a gene; V was cut back by 1 base and J by 0 bases. CDR1 is SGHAT and CDR2 is FQNNGV in the germline V gene.

Regarding this clone: Coverage ceases 3 residues before the CDR3 finishes, and the germline J gene fills in the end. The rearrangement links TRBV2 to TRBJ2-7; 9 nucleotides align to TRBD1. The V and J ends lost 10 bases and 4 bases, in that order; junction bases with no gene match: 11. In germline, CDR1 is SNHLY, CDR2 FYNNEI. The CDR3 loop spans 14 amino acids. CDR3 in amino acids: CAIIDGDRVYEQYF. The DNA read from the CDR3 is TGTGCCATCATAGACGGGGACAGGGTGTACGAG.

Of note for this clone: With the read ending 3 residues before the CDR3 end, the germline J gene is used to fill in that end. The chain joins TRBV9 to TRBJ2-1; TRBD1 or TRBD2 may be the D gene (7 bases each). The CDR3 is made up of 15 amino acids. Germline assignment: CDR1 SGDLS and CDR2 YYNGEE. V was shortened by 0 bases and J by 7 bases, with 14 bases between the two germline ends. CDR3 protein: CASSVEGGGGNEQFF. The DNA read from the CDR3 is TGTGCCAGCAGCGTAGAGGGAGGGGGCGGGAATGAG. The full variable domain, in which reference TRBV9 and TRBJ2-1 provide the parts outside the CDR3, is DSGVTQTPKHLITATGQRVTLRCSPRSGDLSVYWYQQSLDQGLQFLIQYYNGEERAKGNILERFSAQQFPDLHSELNLSSLELGDSALYFCASSVEGGGGNEQFFGPGTRLTVL.

Notes on this clone: The read halts 3 residues ahead of the CDR3 end, with the missing end drawn from the germline J gene. This chain links TRBV7-9 with TRBJ2-7; 7 bases fit TRBD2. Germline V CDR1 and CDR2: SEHNR, FQNEAQ (reference sequence). The CDR3 is made up of 15 amino acids. V trimming: 5 bases; J trimming: 3 bases; junction bases outside the gene matches: 10. The CDR3 sequence: CASSQSAGTVYEQYF. The CDR3 bases that were read are TGTGCCAGCAGCCAGTCAGCGGGAACTGTCTACGAG.

With respect to this clone: The read ends 3 residues before the CDR3 terminus; that terminus is restored from the germline J gene. V and J are TRBV6-2 or TRBV6-3 and TRBJ1-2; D not resolved. The CDR3 extends over 16 amino acids. Germline V gives CDR1 MNHEY, CDR2 SVGEGT. The V end was cut by 6 bases, the J end by 2 bases, with 19 bases between. CDR3 protein: CASRPFFMTNNYGYTF. Partial CDR3 DNA: TGTGCCAGCAGACCTTTCTTTATGACAAACAACTATGGC.

Comments on this clone: From the germline J gene comes the end of the CDR3, since the read stops 3 residues before it. This chain links TRBV2 with TRBJ2-3; 9 bases match TRBD1. CDR3 length: 17 amino acids. The junction had 12 bases not matched to a gene; V was cut back by 4 bases and J by 4 bases. In germline, CDR1 is SNHLY, CDR2 FYNNEI. CDR3 sequence: CASSGATGGMGADTQYF. The part of the CDR3 DNA that was read is TGTGCCAGCAGTGGTGCTACAGGGGGCATGGGGGCAGATACG. Full variable domain (missing parts from reference TRBV2 and TRBJ2-3): EPEVTQTPSHQVTQMGQEVILRCVPISNHLYFYWYRQILGQKVEFLVSFYNNEISEKSEIFDDQFSVERPDGSNFTLKIRSTKLEDSAMYFCASSGATGGMGADTQYFGPGTRLTVL.

A word on this clone: Its ends do not fully match the called genes, so a read error is possible. The read comes to an end 3 residues before the CDR3 does, leaving the germline J gene to fill in the end. The chain employs TRBV6-2 or TRBV6-3 and TRBJ2-5, with D possibly matching TRBD1 (6 bases). The germline gives CDR1 MNHEY, CDR2 SVGEGT. The CDR3 spans 13 residues. CDR3 DNA (partial): TGTGCCGGCAGTTACGGACAGCAAGAGACC. It translates to CAGSYGQQET. The entire CDR3 protein is CAGSYGQQETQYF.

Turning to this clone: The read halts 3 residues ahead of the CDR3 end, with the missing end drawn from the germline J gene. The chain links TRBV19 to TRBJ1-5, with 9 nucleotides matching TRBD1. The CDR3 runs 17 residues. Germline V CDR1 and CDR2: LNHDA, SQIVND (reference sequence). V lost 5 bases and J lost 2; bases outside the gene matches: 10. The CDR3 here is CASSSGQGMVGNQPQHF. CDR3 bases read: TGTGCCAGTAGTTCGGGACAGGGAATGGTTGGCAATCAGCCC.

A remark on this clone: The read halts 3 residues ahead of the CDR3 end, with the missing end drawn from the germline J gene. The chain employs TRBV5-3 and TRBJ2-1; tentative D call: TRBD2 (6 bases). TRBV5-3 is reported as an ORF; its role is uncertain. This CDR3 is 16 amino acids long. Trimming pared 2 bases from V and 2 bases from J, leaving 14 bases between. Partial CDR3 DNA: TGTGCCAGAAGCTTTTTTGCGGGGCCCCCCTACAATGAG. Its translation is CARSFFAGPPYNE. The full CDR3 sequence reads CARSFFAGPPYNEQFF.

The CDR3 loop reads CASSFRGLAVDTQYF. CDR3 DNA (partial): TGTGCCAGCAGCTTTAGGGGACTAGCGGTAGATACG. V usage is TRBV5-4 and J usage is TRBJ2-3; 11 bases agree with TRBD2. The sequence runs out 3 residues before the end of the CDR3; the remainder is reconstructed from the germline J gene. Trimming cost V 2 bases and J 5 bases; bases outside gene matches: 4. From germline, CDR1 is SGHNT and CDR2 YYREEE (reference sequence). The CDR3 spans 15 residues.

Comments on this clone: The read terminates 3 residues ahead of where the CDR3 ends, so the germline J gene completes it. The V and J genes are TRBV2 and TRBJ2-7, with 10 bases fitting TRBD2. Germline V gene data show CDR1 as SNHLY and CDR2 as FYNNEI. The CDR3 runs to 17 residues. V was pared by 4 bases and J by 4 bases, with 13 bases of the junction left unmatched. The covered CDR3 bases are TGTGCCAGCAGTGGACTGACTCTAGCGGGAGCCTCATACGAG. It encodes CASSGLTLAGASYE. The whole CDR3 reads CASSGLTLAGASYEQYF.

Of note for this clone: The observed sequence ends 3 residues before the CDR3 terminus, with the missing tail filled in from the germline J gene. This chain joins TRBV29-1 and TRBJ1-5; 11 positions agree with TRBD1. This CDR3 region has 15 residues. CDR1 and CDR2 from the germline V gene are SQVTM and ANQGSEA. The ends lost 4 bases at V and 5 bases at J; junction bases unmatched: 7. This CDR3 reads CSVAPGQGDHQPQHF. The part of the CDR3 DNA that was read is TGCAGCGTTGCACCGGGACAGGGGGATCATCAGCCC.

About this clone: The read falls 3 residues short of the CDR3 end, and the missing part is taken from the germline J gene. The rearrangement links TRBV19 to TRBJ1-5; D may be TRBD1 (6 bases). The germline V and J ends were trimmed by 5 bases and 3 bases, with 11 bases remaining between them. The CDR3 is made up of 14 amino acids. CDR1 is LNHDA and CDR2 is SQIVND in the germline V gene (reference sequence). The DNA read from the CDR3 is TGTGCCAGTAGTGTCCGGGACACCAATCAGCCC. Translation: CASSVRDTNQP. The full CDR3 sequence reads CASSVRDTNQPQHF.

About this clone itself: Coverage ceases 3 residues before the CDR3 finishes, and the germline J gene fills in the end. J is TRBJ2-1 and V is TRBV7-9; 8 bases are shared with TRBD2. This CDR3 has 14 amino acids. After removal of 4 bases from V and 6 bases from J, the junction contained 5 bases not matched to a gene. The germline CDR1 and CDR2 sequences are SEHNR and FQNEAQ (reference sequence). The CDR3 bases that were read are TGTGCCAGCAGCTGGGGTGCGGGGGGCAATGAG. Protein product: CASSWGAGGNE. The CDR3 reads in full as CASSWGAGGNEQFF.

The CDR3 protein is CSARTSGRELAKNIQYF. Partial CDR3 DNA: TGCAGTGCCAGGACTAGCGGGAGGGAGCTAGCCAAAAACATT. The chain joins TRBV20-1 to TRBJ2-4; 15 positions match TRBD2. The read is 3 residues too short to cover the CDR3 end, so that end is filled in from the germline J gene. The germline V gene encodes CDR1 DFQATT and CDR2 SNEGSKA (reference sequence). The CDR3 extends over 17 amino acids. V gave up 6 bases and J gave up 0 bases; unmatched junction bases: 6.

Judged by frequency, this clone is medium-sized. Read sequence stops 3 residues before the CDR3 end, and the germline J gene provides the missing end. The chain has TRBV30 and TRBJ2-1; TRBD2 matches at 11 bases. Per the germline V gene, CDR1 is GTSNPN and CDR2 is SVGIG (reference sequence). The V segment lost 2 bases and the J segment 8 bases; nucleotides outside the gene matches: 5. CDR3 length: 14 residues. CDR3 region: CAWSTSGSTDEQFF. CDR3 DNA, as far as it was read: TGTGCCTGGAGTACTAGCGGGAGTACAGATGAG.

Turning to this clone: The CDR3 is cut off 3 residues early in the read; its end comes from the germline J gene. The chain employs TRBV5-1 and TRBJ2-5; perhaps TRBD2 as D (7 bases). The V end was cut by 0 bases, the J end by 4 bases, with 10 bases between. From germline, CDR1 is SGHRS and CDR2 YFSETQ. This CDR3 has 14 residues. Here the CDR3 reads CASSLEGGGETQYF. Partial CDR3 DNA: TGCGCCAGCAGCTTGGAGGGGGGGGGAGAGACC.